This entry features one T cell receptor beta chain sequence. PCR employed 60 Vbeta and 13 Jbeta primers. This table comes from immunoSEQ multiplex PCR, and its TCRdb copy is limited to in-frame clones, with some not included. This sample yields about 130,000 clones, of which 80% are seen a single time; about 2.2% belongs to the top ten. Trimming took 4 bases from V and 7 from J; bases not matched to a gene: 8. Germline CDR1 and CDR2: LNHDA and SQIVND (reference sequence). The CDR3 contains 16 residues. This specimen comes from a study of cytomegalovirus exposure and HLA in healthy donors. This TCR was sampled from a young man in good health and CMV-seronegative. Sample: PBMCs. The chain uses TRBV19 and TRBJ2-2; 11 positions match TRBD2. The chain's CDR3 is CASSNLLAGGVGELFF. As DNA, the CDR3 is TGTGCCAGTAGTAATCTCCTAGCGGGAGGAGTCGGGGAGCTGTTTTTT.